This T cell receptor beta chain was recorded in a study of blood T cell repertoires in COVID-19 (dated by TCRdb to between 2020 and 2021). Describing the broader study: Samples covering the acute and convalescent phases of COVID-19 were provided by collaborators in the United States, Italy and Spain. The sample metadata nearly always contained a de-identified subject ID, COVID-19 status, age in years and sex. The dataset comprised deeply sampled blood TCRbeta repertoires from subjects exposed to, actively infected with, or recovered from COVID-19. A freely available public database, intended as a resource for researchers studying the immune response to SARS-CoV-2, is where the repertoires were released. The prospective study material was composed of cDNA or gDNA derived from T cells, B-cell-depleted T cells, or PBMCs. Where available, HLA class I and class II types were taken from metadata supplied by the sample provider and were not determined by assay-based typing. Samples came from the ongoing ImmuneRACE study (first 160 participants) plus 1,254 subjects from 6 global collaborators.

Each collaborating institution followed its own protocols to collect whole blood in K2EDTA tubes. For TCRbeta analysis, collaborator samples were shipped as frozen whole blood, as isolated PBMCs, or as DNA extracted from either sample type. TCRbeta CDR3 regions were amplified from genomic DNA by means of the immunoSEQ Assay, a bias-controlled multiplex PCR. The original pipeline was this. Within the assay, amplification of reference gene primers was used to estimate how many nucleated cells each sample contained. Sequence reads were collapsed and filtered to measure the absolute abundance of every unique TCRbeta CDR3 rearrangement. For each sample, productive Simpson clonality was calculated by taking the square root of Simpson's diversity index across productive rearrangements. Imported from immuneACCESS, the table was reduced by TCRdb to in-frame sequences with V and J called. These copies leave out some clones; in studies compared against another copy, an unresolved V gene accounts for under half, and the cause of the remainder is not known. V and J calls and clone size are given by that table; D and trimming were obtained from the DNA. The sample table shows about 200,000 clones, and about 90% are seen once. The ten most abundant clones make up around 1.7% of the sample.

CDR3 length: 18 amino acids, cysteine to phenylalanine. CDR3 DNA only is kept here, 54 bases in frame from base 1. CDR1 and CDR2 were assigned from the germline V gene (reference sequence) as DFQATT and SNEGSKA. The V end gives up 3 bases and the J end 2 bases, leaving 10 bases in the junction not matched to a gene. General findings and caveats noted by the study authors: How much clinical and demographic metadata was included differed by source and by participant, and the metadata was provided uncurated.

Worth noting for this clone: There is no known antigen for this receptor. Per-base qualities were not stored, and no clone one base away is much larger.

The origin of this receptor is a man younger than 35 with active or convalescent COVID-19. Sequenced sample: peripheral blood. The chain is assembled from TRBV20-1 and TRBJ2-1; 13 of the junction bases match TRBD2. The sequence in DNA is TGCAGTGCTAGTAGCGGACTAGCGGGGGTGAAAACCTACAATGAGCAGTTCTTC. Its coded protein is CSASSGLAGVKTYNEQFF.